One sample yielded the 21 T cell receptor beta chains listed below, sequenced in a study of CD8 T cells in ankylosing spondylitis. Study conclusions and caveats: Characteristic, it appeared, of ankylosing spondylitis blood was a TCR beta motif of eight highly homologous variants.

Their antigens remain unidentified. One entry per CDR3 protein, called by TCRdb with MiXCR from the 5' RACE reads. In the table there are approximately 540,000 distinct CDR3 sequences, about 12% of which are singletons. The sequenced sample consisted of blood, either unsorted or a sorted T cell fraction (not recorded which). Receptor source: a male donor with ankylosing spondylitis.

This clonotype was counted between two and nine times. CDR3 amino acids: CASSLGPSSYTF. The CDR3 region has the DNA TGTGCCAGCAGCTTAGGTCCTTCTAGCTACACCTTC. The chain recombines TRBV7-9 with TRBJ1-2; no clear D gene. V shed 1 base and J shed 9 bases, with 9 bases lying between them. This CDR3 comprises 12 residues. Germline values: CDR1 SEHNR, CDR2 FQNEAQ (reference sequence). The full variable domain, with the rest looked up from reference TRBV7-9 and TRBJ1-2, is DTGVSQNPRHKITKRGQNVTFRCDPISEHNRLYWYRQTLGQGPEFLTYFQNEAQLEKSRLLSDRFSAERPKGSFSTLEIQRTEQGDSAMYLCASSLGPSSYTFGSGTRLTVV.

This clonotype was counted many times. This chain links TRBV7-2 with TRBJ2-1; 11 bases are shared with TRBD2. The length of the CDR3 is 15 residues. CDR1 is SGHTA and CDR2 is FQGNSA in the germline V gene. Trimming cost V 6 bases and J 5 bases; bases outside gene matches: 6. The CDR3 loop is CASRPGLAGNNEQFF. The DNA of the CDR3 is TGTGCCAGCAGACCTGGACTAGCGGGCAACAATGAGCAGTTCTTC.

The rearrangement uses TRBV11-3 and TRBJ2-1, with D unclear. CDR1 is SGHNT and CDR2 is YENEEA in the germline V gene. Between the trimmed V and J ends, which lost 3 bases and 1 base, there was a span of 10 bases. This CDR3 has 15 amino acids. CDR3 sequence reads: CASSLIAASYNEQFF. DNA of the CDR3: TGTGCCAGCAGCTTGATCGCAGCTTCCTACAATGAGCAGTTCTTC.

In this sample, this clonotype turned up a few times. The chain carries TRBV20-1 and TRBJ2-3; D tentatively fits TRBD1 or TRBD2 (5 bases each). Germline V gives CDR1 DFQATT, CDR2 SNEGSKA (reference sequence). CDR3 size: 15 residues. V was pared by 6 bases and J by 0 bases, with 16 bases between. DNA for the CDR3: TGCAGTGCCCCCGGGGCGAGACCTAGCACAGATACGCAGTATTTT. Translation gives CSAPGARPSTDTQYF.

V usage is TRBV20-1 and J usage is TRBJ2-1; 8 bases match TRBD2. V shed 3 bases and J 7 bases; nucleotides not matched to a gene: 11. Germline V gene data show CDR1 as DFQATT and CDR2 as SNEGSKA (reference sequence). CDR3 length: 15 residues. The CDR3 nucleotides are TGCAGTGCTAGCCCCGGGACTAGAATTAGGAATGAGCAGTTCTTC. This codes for CSASPGTRIRNEQFF.

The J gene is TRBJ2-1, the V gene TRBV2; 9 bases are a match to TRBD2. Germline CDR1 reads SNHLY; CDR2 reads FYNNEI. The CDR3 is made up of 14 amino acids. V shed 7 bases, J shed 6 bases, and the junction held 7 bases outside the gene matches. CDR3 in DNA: TGTGCCAGCATGAGGCTAGCGGGGAGCAATGAGCAGTTCTTC. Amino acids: CASMRLAGSNEQFF.

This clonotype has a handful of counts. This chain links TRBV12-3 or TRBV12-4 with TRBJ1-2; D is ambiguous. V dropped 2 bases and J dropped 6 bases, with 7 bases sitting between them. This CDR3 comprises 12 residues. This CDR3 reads CASSLSTNGYTF. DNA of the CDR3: TGTGCCAGCAGTTTAAGTACCAATGGCTACACCTTC.

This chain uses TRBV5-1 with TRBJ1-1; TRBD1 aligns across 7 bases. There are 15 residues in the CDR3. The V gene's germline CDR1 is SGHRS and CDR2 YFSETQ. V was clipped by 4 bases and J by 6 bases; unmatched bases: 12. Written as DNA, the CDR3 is TGCGCCAGCAGCCCCGGTGACAGGGCCCACTCTGAAGCTTTCTTT. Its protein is CASSPGDRAHSEAFF.

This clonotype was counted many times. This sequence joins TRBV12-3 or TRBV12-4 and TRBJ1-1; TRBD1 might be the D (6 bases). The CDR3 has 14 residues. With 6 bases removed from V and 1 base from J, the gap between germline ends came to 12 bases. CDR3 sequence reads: CASRIQGTNTEAFF. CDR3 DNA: TGTGCCAGCAGGATACAGGGTACGAACACTGAAGCTTTCTTT.

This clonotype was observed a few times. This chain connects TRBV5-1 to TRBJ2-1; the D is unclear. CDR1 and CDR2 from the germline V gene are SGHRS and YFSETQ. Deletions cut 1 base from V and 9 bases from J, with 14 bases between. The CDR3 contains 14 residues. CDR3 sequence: CASSLLAREVEQFF. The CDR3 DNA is TGCGCCAGCAGCTTGTTGGCTCGCGAGGTTGAGCAGTTCTTC.

Written as DNA, the CDR3 is TGTGCCAGCAGCCAAGATAGTCGGAGGATAAACATTCAGTACTTC. Translated: CASSQDSRRINIQYF. The chain carries TRBV4-2 and TRBJ2-4, with D tentatively TRBD2 (5 bases). The V end lost 0 bases, the J end lost 6 bases, and 12 bases lay between the germline ends. Germline V gene data show CDR1 as LGHNA and CDR2 as YNFKEQ. The CDR3 contains 15 residues.

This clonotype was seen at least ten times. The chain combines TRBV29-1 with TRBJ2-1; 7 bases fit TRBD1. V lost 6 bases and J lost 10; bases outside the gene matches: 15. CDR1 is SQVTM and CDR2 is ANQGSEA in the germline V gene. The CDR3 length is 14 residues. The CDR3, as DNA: TGCAGCGTCCAAACAGGGGTGGGCAATCAGGAGCAGTTCTTC. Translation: CSVQTGVGNQEQFF.

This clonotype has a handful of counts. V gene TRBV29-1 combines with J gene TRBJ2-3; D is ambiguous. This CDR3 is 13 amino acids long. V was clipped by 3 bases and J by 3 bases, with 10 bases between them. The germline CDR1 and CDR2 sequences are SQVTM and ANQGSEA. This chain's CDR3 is CSVDGSGTDTQYF. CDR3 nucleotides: TGCAGCGTTGACGGGTCCGGTACAGATACGCAGTATTTT.

The CDR3 is CASSGDRNYGYTF. The CDR3 DNA sequence: TGTGCCAGCAGTGGGGACAGGAACTATGGCTACACCTTC. The rearrangement uses TRBV6-1 and TRBJ1-2; 8 nucleotides match TRBD1. The junction had 0 bases not matched to a gene; V was cut back by 4 bases and J by 2 bases. The CDR3 extends over 13 amino acids. CDR1 and CDR2 from the germline V gene are MNHNS and SASEGT.

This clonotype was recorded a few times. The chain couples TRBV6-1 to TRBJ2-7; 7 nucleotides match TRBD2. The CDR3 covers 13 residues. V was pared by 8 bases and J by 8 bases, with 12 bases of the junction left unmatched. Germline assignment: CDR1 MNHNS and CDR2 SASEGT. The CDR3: CASEGLSGLQQYF. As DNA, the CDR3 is TGTGCCAGCGAGGGACTATCGGGCCTGCAGCAGTACTTC.

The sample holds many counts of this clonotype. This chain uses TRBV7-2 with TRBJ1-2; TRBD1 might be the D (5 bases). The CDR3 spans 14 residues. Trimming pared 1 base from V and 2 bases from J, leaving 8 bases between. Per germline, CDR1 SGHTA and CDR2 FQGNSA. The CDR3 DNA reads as TGTGCCAGCAGCTTAGAGGGGAGAAACTATGGCTACACCTTC. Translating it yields CASSLEGRNYGYTF.

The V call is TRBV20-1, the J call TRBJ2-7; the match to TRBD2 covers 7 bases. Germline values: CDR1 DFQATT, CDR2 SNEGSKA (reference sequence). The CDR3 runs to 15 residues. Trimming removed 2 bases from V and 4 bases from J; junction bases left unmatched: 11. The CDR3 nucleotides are TGCAGTGCTAGAATGGGTGGGGTAGCGGGTTACGAGCAGTACTTC. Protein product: CSARMGGVAGYEQYF.

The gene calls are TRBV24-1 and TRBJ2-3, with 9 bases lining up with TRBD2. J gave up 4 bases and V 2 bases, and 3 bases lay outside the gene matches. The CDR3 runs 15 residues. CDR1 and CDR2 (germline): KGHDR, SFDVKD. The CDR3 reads CATSDWTSDSDTQYF. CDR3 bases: TGTGCCACCAGTGATTGGACTAGCGATTCAGATACGCAGTATTTT.

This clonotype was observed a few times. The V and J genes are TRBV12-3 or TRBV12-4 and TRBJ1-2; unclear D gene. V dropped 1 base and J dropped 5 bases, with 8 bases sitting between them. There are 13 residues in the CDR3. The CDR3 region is CASSLDLLYGYTF. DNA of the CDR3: TGTGCCAGCAGTTTAGACTTACTATATGGCTACACCTTC.

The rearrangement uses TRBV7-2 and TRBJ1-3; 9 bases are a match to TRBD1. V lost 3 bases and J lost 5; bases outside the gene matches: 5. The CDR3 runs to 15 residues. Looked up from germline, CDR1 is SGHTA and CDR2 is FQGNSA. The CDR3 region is CASSLRDRDRNTIYF. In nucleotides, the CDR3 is TGTGCCAGCAGCTTGAGGGACAGGGATAGAAACACCATATATTTT.

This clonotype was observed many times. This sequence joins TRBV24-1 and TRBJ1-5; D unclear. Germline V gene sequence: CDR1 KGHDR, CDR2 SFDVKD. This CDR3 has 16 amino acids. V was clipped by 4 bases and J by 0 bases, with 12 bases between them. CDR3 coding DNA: TGTGCCACCAGTGACCCCGCGGCCTCTAGCAATCAGCCCCAGCATTTT. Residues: CATSDPAASSNQPQHF.